Below, one TCR beta chain is given with its context. The germline V gene encodes CDR1 SGHNT and CDR2 YYREEE (reference sequence). Trimming left V 0 bases short and J 7 bases short, with 10 bases between. The CDR3 runs to 13 residues. Assay: immunoSEQ multiplex PCR; the TCRdb copy retains only in-frame clones and omits some. The table shows a few hundred thousand clones, with about 86% occurring only once. The data stem from a study of blood T cell repertoires in COVID-19. Study background: T cells, B-cell-depleted T cells, or PBMCs supplied cDNA or gDNA.

Adults between about 18 and 89 years of age took part from about two dozen US areas. The sample taken for sequencing was PBMCs or T cells enriched from blood (not recorded which). The source of this sequence is a woman between 35 and 50 years old with acute COVID-19. The V call is TRBV5-4, the J call TRBJ1-2; possible D gene TRBD1, 6 bases. CDR3 in DNA: TGTGCCAGCAGCTTGGAAAGGGGGACTGGCTACACCTTC. Protein: CASSLERGTGYTF.